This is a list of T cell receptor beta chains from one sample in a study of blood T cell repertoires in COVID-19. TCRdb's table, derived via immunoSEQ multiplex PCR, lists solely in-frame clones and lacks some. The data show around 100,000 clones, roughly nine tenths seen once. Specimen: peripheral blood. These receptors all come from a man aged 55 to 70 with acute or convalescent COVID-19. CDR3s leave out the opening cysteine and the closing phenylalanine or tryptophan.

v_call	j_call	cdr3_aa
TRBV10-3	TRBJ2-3	AISVTGTASSTDTQY
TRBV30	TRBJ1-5	AWSVRGGRRNQPQH
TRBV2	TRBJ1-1	ASRGTGVDEAF
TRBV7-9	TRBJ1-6	ASSFNDRVGNSPLH
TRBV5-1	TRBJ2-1	ASSRETYNEQF
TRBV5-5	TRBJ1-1	ASSLQGGYTEAF
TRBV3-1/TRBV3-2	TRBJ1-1	ASSQQRNTEAF
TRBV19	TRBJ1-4	ASKGQGFATNEKLF
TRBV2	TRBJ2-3	ASMGLAGIADTQY
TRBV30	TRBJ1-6	AWTPGEASPLH
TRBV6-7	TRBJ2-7	ASSFPPGSEEYEQY
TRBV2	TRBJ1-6	ASRPGTINSPLH
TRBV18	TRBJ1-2	ASSPGQGAVYGYT
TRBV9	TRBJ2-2	ASSPRDTNTGELF
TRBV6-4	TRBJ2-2	ASREGAATGELF
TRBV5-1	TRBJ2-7	ASSLEGPWPYEQY
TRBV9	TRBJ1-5	ASSVSGYRPQH
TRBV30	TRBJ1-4	AWNMGVEKLF
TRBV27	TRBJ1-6	ASRLDSVNSPLH
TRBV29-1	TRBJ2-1	SVIPASGRSSSYNEQF
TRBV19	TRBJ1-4	ASSTDRANEKLF
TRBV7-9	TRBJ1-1	ASSLGDGGTEAF
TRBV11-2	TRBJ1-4	ASSLSQGVLEKLF
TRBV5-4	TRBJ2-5	ASTTGVTHQETQY
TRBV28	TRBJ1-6	ASSFDREKGSPLH
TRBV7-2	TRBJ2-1	ASSTGLAGTYNEQF
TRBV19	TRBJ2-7	ASSVSFGRAYEQY
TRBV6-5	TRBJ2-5	ASRPAGIPETQY
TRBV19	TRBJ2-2	ASSSREIGELF
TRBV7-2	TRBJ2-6	ASSFSRRISGANVLT
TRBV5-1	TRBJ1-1	ASSSGSTNTEAF
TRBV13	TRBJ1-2	ASSTRTGSYGYT
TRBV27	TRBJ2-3	ASSYRRGTDTQY
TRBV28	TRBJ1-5	ASSLSTGSNQPQH
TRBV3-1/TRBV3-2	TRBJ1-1	ASSQVGGMNTEAF
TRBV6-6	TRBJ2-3	ASSRPGGEADTQY
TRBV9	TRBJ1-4	ASSTRTGRNEKLF
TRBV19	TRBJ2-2	ASSIPRAGTGELF
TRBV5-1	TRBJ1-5	ASSSRDTVANSNQPQH
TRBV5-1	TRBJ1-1	ASSSDRGNTEAF
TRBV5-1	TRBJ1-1	ASSLGSTRDRKMNTEAF
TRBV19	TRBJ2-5	ASSTGLGSGETQY
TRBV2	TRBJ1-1	ASSEGYRGTEAF
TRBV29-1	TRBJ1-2	SAPSVGTGSFGYT
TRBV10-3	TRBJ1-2	AISGVGGERGGYT
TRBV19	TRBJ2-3	ASSSGLAGITDTQY
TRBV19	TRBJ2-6	ASSMAGGANFRANVLT
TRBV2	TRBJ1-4	ASSDDRGEVGEKLF
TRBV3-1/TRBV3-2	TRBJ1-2	ASSDGRGSRGYT
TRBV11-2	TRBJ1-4	ASSLVSGGLGEKLF
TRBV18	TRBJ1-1	ASSPPRARTEAF
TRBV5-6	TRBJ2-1	ASSSGLAGVLRYNEQF
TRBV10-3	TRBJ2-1	AISESKQVSYNEQF